This T cell receptor (beta chain) emerged from a study of blood T cell repertoires in COVID-19. The overall study: Researchers got acute and convalescent COVID-19 samples from the United States, Italy and Spain. The cDNA or gDNA used as material had been derived from T cells, B-cell-depleted T cells, or PBMCs.

Germline V CDR1 and CDR2: MNHEY, SVGAGI. The CDR3 spans 15 residues. The V and J ends lost 1 base and 2 bases respectively, with 11 bases between them. This clone has only a few counts. The protocol was immunoSEQ multiplex PCR, while the TCRdb copy is restricted to in-frame clones and leaves out a portion. The data contain under 350,000 clones, roughly 85% of them singletons. The sequenced material came from peripheral blood. The V gene is TRBV6-5, the J gene TRBJ1-2; D is unresolved. The origin of this receptor is a human donor in a cohort sampled during active COVID-19. The CDR3 is CASSYFLGGNYGYTF. The CDR3, as DNA: TGTGCCAGCAGTTACTTCTTGGGAGGGAACTATGGCTACACCTTC.